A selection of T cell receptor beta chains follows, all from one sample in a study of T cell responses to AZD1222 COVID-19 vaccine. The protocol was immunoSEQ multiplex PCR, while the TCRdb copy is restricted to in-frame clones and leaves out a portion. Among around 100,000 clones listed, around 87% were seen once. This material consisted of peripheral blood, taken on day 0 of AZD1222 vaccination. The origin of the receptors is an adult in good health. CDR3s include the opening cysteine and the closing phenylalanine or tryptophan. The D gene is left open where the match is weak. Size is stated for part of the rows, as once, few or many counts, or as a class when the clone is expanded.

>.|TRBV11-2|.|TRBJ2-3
CASTLSGGIDTQYF
TGTGCCAGCACCTTGTCTGGGGGCATAGATACGCAGTATTTT
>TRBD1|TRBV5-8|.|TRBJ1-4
CASSLWTGNEKLFF
TGTGCCAGCAGCTTGTGGACAGGGAATGAAAAACTGTTTTTT
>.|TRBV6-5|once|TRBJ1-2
CASSYGTTDGYTF
TGTGCCAGCAGTTACGGGACGACAGATGGCTACACCTTC
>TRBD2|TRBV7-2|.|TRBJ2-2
CASTVAGGLNTGELFF
TGTGCCAGCACCGTAGCGGGAGGTTTGAACACCGGGGAGCTGTTTTTT
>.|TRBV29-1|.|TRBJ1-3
CSVGENTIYF
TGCAGCGTAGGAGAAAACACCATATATTTT
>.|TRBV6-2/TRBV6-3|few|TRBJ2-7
CASSPGTPPHEQYF
TGTGCCAGCAGTCCCGGGACACCTCCGCACGAGCAGTACTTC
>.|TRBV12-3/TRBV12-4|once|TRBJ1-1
CASSFQGNTEAFF
TGTGCCAGCAGTTTTCAGGGGAACACTGAAGCTTTCTTT
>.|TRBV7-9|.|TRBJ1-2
CASSLGIGGNYGYTF
TGTGCCAGCAGCTTAGGTATCGGCGGTAACTATGGCTACACCTTC
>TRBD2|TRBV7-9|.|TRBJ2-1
CASSFGLVGNEQFF
TGTGCCAGCAGCTTCGGACTAGTGGGCAATGAGCAGTTCTTC
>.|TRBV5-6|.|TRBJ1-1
CASGRLNTEAFF
TGTGCCAGCGGCCGACTGAACACTGAAGCTTTCTTT
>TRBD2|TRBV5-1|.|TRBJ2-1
CASSLGVSVLAGHNEQFF
TGCGCCAGCAGCTTGGGGGTTAGTGTCCTAGCGGGCCACAATGAGCAGTTCTTC
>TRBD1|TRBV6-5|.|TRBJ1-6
CASRTGESPLHF
TGTGCCAGCAGAACAGGGGAGTCACCCCTCCACTTT
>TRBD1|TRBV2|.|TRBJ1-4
CATNRDRVGEKLFF
TGTGCCACCAATAGGGACAGGGTTGGGGAAAAACTGTTTTTT
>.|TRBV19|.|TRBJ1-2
CASTYGEGAGGYTF
TGTGCCAGTACATACGGAGAGGGAGCGGGGGGCTACACCTTC
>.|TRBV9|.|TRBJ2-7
CASSVANSDEQYF
TGTGCCAGCAGCGTAGCGAATTCCGACGAGCAGTACTTC